A selection of T cell receptor beta chains follows, all from one sample in a study of blood T cell repertoires in COVID-19. Here immunoSEQ multiplex PCR was the method, and the copy in TCRdb shows in-frame clones only, minus some. The data show just over 300,000 clones, approximately 89% seen once. The sequenced sample was peripheral blood. The receptors here all came from a woman in her 30s with COVID-19, enrolled during active disease. Both conserved end residues are trimmed from each CDR3. Fields, in order: clone size, D gene, V gene, CDR3 protein. The D gene is left open where the match is weak. Size tells how often a clone was seen (once, few, many) or the class of an expanded clone, and some rows leave it out.

NA,NA,TRBV14,ASSQGRQGYGYT
NA,NA,TRBV19,ASSRGQAYHSNQPQH
NA,TRBD1,TRBV9,ASSSRDSSEAF
once,NA,TRBV7-3,ASSLKNPGSVNEQF
few,NA,TRBV7-8,ASSLFGQEAF
few,TRBD1,TRBV24-1,ATSGLGAGGAEQF
NA,TRBD1,TRBV5-4,ASSFAGGGEKLF
NA,TRBD1,TRBV5-1,ASSFWTGRGDTQY
NA,NA,TRBV29-1,SVEAWGGYGYT
NA,TRBD1,TRBV7-2,ASSPSRDRGRGYGYT
NA,TRBD1,TRBV30,AWTRGLDTGELF
NA,TRBD2,TRBV19,ASSRRTSGAQETQY
NA,NA,TRBV7-9,ASRSSSDTGANVLT
NA,NA,TRBV25-1,ASSKRRGNTEAF
NA,NA,TRBV7-9,ASSLDSRNTEAF
NA,NA,TRBV2,ASVQHLNTEAF
NA,NA,TRBV19,ASNLEGGLQY
NA,TRBD1,TRBV28,ASQLLAGTGVTGELF
NA,NA,TRBV5-6,ATNRVGEEKLF
NA,TRBD1,TRBV7-8,ASSFGDRLNTEAF
NA,TRBD2,TRBV3-1/TRBV3-2,ASSHVSGFRRGALLSSYEQY
once,TRBD1,TRBV5-1,ASSWNTGTGTGELF
few,TRBD1,TRBV9,ASSVSAGGQGHGYT
NA,TRBD2,TRBV6-2/TRBV6-3,ASSPLGLADRFPF
NA,TRBD1,TRBV7-9,ASSVGQGRDYGYT
once,NA,TRBV14,ASSQHLNNEQF
NA,NA,TRBV7-9,ASSLGGGLGYT
NA,TRBD1,TRBV5-4,ASSSIRDRGGYT
NA,NA,TRBV6-5,ASGLFAGPNEKLF
once,NA,TRBV5-6,ASSPNPRGTEAF
NA,NA,TRBV3-1/TRBV3-2,ASSQFWRRRETQY
NA,TRBD1,TRBV6-5,ASSLNRGSNQPQH
NA,NA,TRBV6-5,ASRAPEKLF
NA,NA,TRBV7-2,ASSLLVGGEKLF
NA,NA,TRBV9,ASSVARRNSPLH
NA,NA,TRBV11-2,ASSLVGGSNYGYT
NA,NA,TRBV19,ASSIGGVSNQPQH
once,NA,TRBV18,ASSPLLRDSGNTIY
once,NA,TRBV7-9,ASGLVVGQPGLETQY
NA,TRBD1,TRBV7-9,ASGDGTGTYEQY
NA,NA,TRBV18,ASSRTDNTEAF
NA,TRBD1,TRBV12-5,ASGLVLNRQGAGYT
once,TRBD1,TRBV19,ASSTDRDTEAF
NA,TRBD1,TRBV5-1,ASRIGTESGYT
NA,NA,TRBV4-1,ASSRGTPNTEAF